Shown below are 23 T cell receptor beta chains from a single sample sequenced in a study of CD8 T cells in Susac syndrome. cDNA came from about 0.51 to 1 ug RNA primed by random hexamers. TCRdb used MiXCR to reprocess the immunoSEQ multiplex PCR reads, holding one entry per CDR3 protein. Of tens of thousands of distinct CDR3 sequences in the sample, roughly 93% were seen once. Material: CD8+ T cells from PBMCs. These TCRs come from a human donor with multiple sclerosis.

The V and J genes are TRBV19 and TRBJ1-2, with no clear D. The germline gives CDR1 LNHDA, CDR2 SQIVND (reference sequence). The ends were cut back, 6 bases at V and 2 bases at J, with 10 bases in the middle. The CDR3 runs to 13 residues. The CDR3 nucleotides are TGTGCCAGTAGCCCCGGACGGAACTATGGCTACACCTTC. It translates to CASSPGRNYGYTF.

The J gene is TRBJ1-2, the V gene TRBV13; 10 nucleotides align to TRBD1. Per germline, CDR1 PRHDT and CDR2 FYEKMQ (reference sequence). With V trimmed by 5 bases and J by 2 bases, 5 bases remained unmatched. This CDR3 is built from 15 residues. The CDR3: CASSPGTGENYGYTF. CDR3 bases: TGTGCCAGCAGCCCAGGGACAGGGGAAAACTATGGCTACACCTTC.

This clonotype was detected only once. V and J are TRBV6-5 and TRBJ1-1; D unresolved. The CDR3 totals 15 residues. Looked up from germline, CDR1 is MNHEY and CDR2 is SVGAGI. The germline V and J ends were trimmed by 2 bases and 0 bases, with 10 bases remaining between them. DNA for the CDR3: TGTGCCAGCAGTTACGGGCTCGAGATGAACACTGAAGCTTTCTTT. Translating gives CASSYGLEMNTEAFF.

The V and J genes are TRBV29-1 and TRBJ1-1; D is uncertain. CDR3 length: 13 residues. Germline V CDR1 and CDR2: SQVTM, ANQGSEA. V lost 7 bases and J 4 bases, leaving 16 bases between the germline ends. DNA of the CDR3: TGCAGCGCAAACCGGAGGGAGGGCACTGAAGCTTTCTTT. The encoded protein is CSANRREGTEAFF.

This chain connects TRBV20-1 to TRBJ2-7; D not certain. CDR3 length: 11 amino acids. Germline V gene lookup returns CDR1 DFQATT and CDR2 SNEGSKA (reference sequence). Trimming removed 3 bases at V and 3 bases at J, with 6 bases between. Here the CDR3 DNA reads TGCAGTGCTAGGGACGGCTACGAGCAGTACTTC. It specifies CSARDGYEQYF.

This clonotype was seen more than once but under ten times. The chain carries TRBV5-5 and TRBJ1-5; perhaps TRBD1 as D (6 bases). CDR1 and CDR2 from the germline V gene are SGHKS and YYEKEE (reference sequence). The CDR3 consists of 14 residues. Trimming took 0 bases from V and 6 from J, leaving 10 bases between them. The CDR3 DNA is TGTGCCAGCAGCTTGGCGGGGGCGGGTCAGCCCCAGCATTTT. This translates into CASSLAGAGQPQHF.

This clonotype was recorded once. The chain uses TRBV6-2 or TRBV6-3 and TRBJ2-5, with 9 bases lining up with TRBD2. The V gene end was trimmed by 5 bases and the J gene end by 3 bases; junction bases not matched to a gene: 10. The CDR3 covers 16 residues. Germline V gene data show CDR1 as MNHEY and CDR2 as SVGEGT. CDR3 residues: CASSGKLAGVKETQYF. CDR3 DNA: TGTGCCAGCAGTGGCAAGTTAGCGGGGGTTAAAGAGACCCAGTACTTC.

This chain links TRBV30 with TRBJ2-1; D not certain. CDR3 length: 14 amino acids. The V gene lost 7 bases and the J gene lost 6 bases, with 19 bases spanning the gap. Per the germline V gene, CDR1 is GTSNPN and CDR2 is SVGIG (reference sequence). The CDR3 sequence: CASHVWRWLNEQFF. In DNA form, the CDR3 reads TGTGCCTCCCACGTTTGGCGGTGGCTCAATGAGCAGTTCTTC. Using reference TRBV30 and TRBJ2-1 for the parts outside the CDR3, the full variable domain is SQTIHQWPATLVQPVGSPLSLECTVEGTSNPNLYWYRQAAGRGLQLLFYSVGIGQISSEVPQNLSASRPQDRQFILSSKKLLLSDSGFYLCASHVWRWLNEQFFGPGTRLTVL.

The chain links TRBV28 to TRBJ1-6; 7 bases are a match to TRBD1. Germline lookup yields CDR1 MDHEN and CDR2 SYDVKM. The CDR3 is 14 amino acids. V was pared by 5 bases and J by 8 bases, with 6 bases of the junction left unmatched. CDR3 sequence: CASSLTGSDSPLHF. In DNA form, the CDR3 reads TGTGCCAGCAGTCTGACAGGGTCGGATTCACCCCTCCACTTT.

V gene TRBV29-1 combines with J gene TRBJ1-1; D remains unclear. The CDR3 runs 10 residues. V shed 4 bases and J shed 7 bases, with 7 bases lying between them. CDR1 SQVTM and CDR2 ANQGSEA come from the germline V gene. Written as DNA, the CDR3 is TGCAGCGTTGGGGAGCTTGAAGCTTTCTTT. Its translation is CSVGELEAFF.

The rearrangement uses TRBV7-3 and TRBJ1-1; the D gene is possibly TRBD1 (5 bases). With 5 bases removed from V and 4 bases from J, the gap between germline ends came to 17 bases. Germline V gene lookup returns CDR1 SGHTA and CDR2 FQGTGA. This CDR3 is 15 amino acids long. Here the CDR3 reads CASSPGGGPSTEAFF. CDR3 DNA: TGTGCCAGCAGCCCCGGGGGGGGACCGAGCACTGAAGCTTTCTTT. Combining the CDR3 with reference TRBV7-3 and TRBJ1-1 gives the whole variable domain GAGVSQTPSNKVTEKGKYVELRCDPISGHTALYWYRQSLGQGPEFLIYFQGTGAADDSGLPNDRFFAVRPEGSVSTLKIQRTERGDSAVYLCASSPGGGPSTEAFFGQGTRLTVV.

The CDR3 nucleotides read TGCAGTGCTAGAGATCTGAAGGGCATCAAAAACATTCAGTACTTC. Translation: CSARDLKGIKNIQYF. The chain employs TRBV20-1 and TRBJ2-4, with D hard to call. Germline assignment: CDR1 DFQATT and CDR2 SNEGSKA (reference sequence). This CDR3 is built from 15 residues. With 0 bases removed from V and 3 bases from J, the gap between germline ends came to 12 bases.

This clonotype was observed a handful of times. The chain carries TRBV19 and TRBJ2-6; D not resolved. This CDR3 is built from 15 residues. Germline CDR1 reads LNHDA; CDR2 reads SQIVND (reference sequence). Trimming shortened V by 5 bases and J by 0 bases, and 8 bases separated the two germline ends. DNA of the CDR3: TGTGCCAGTAGTTACTTTGACTCTGGGGCCAACGTCCTGACTTTC. It is translated as CASSYFDSGANVLTF.

The chain couples TRBV27 to TRBJ1-5, with TRBD1 matching 7 bases. After removal of 4 bases from V and 2 bases from J, the junction contained 11 bases not matched to a gene. CDR1 is MNHEY and CDR2 is SMNVEV in the germline V gene (reference sequence). This CDR3 has 17 residues. The CDR3 reads CASSSFTGAWGNQPQHF. In DNA, the CDR3 is TGTGCCAGCAGTTCCTTTACAGGGGCTTGGGGCAATCAGCCCCAGCATTTT.

The V call is TRBV4-1, the J call TRBJ1-2, with a weak D call TRBD1 (6 bases). Germline loops: CDR1 MGHRA, CDR2 YSYEKL. V was pared by 3 bases and J by 2 bases, with 13 bases between. The CDR3 contains 15 residues. The CDR3 spells CASSHPGGRNYGYTF. CDR3 DNA sequence: TGCGCCAGCAGCCACCCCGGGGGCAGAAACTATGGCTACACCTTC.

The gene calls are TRBV19 and TRBJ2-2; D remains ambiguous. The germline gives CDR1 LNHDA, CDR2 SQIVND (reference sequence). The CDR3 is made up of 15 amino acids. Trimming took off 5 bases at V and 4 bases at J, with 14 bases between the two ends. CDR3 bases: TGTGCCAGTAGTGCTGGGGTATATGGCACCGGGGAGCTGTTTTTT. It yields the protein CASSAGVYGTGELFF.

This sequence joins TRBV7-9 and TRBJ1-2; TRBD1 aligns across 8 bases. With 7 bases clipped from V and 2 bases from J, the junction kept 9 bases outside the gene matches. This CDR3 contains 15 residues. Germline loops: CDR1 SEHNR, CDR2 FQNEAQ (reference sequence). Written as DNA, the CDR3 is TGTGCCAGCAAACCGACAGGGGAAGTAAACTATGGCTACACCTTC. It specifies CASKPTGEVNYGYTF.

This chain uses TRBV12-3 or TRBV12-4 with TRBJ2-2, with a tentative D call TRBD2 (6 bases). Trimming removed 6 bases from V and 1 base from J, with 9 bases in between. The CDR3 contains 14 residues. The CDR3: CASSPRGNTGELFF. CDR3 bases: TGTGCCAGCAGCCCGCGGGGGAACACCGGGGAGCTGTTTTTT.

V usage is TRBV5-1 and J usage is TRBJ1-1; D unclear. The V end lost 7 bases, the J end lost 7 bases, and 11 bases lay between the germline ends. CDR1 and CDR2 from the germline V gene are SGHRS and YFSETQ. This CDR3 is 11 amino acids long. The CDR3: CASGRRGEAFF. As DNA, the CDR3 is TGCGCCAGCGGTCGCCGGGGTGAAGCTTTCTTT. The whole variable domain, filled in from reference TRBV5-1 and TRBJ1-1, reads KAGVTQTPRYLIKTRGQQVTLSCSPISGHRSVSWYQQTPGQGLQFLFEYFSETQRNKGNFPGRFSGRQFSNSRSEMNVSTLELGDSALYLCASGRRGEAFFGQGTRLTVV.

The chain uses TRBV14 and TRBJ1-2; D perhaps matches TRBD1 (5 bases). This CDR3 has 14 amino acids. Germline CDR1 SGHDN, CDR2 FVKESK. The V end was cut by 6 bases, the J end by 6 bases, with 17 bases between. The CDR3 sequence is CASRPPWGADGYTF. CDR3 bases: TGTGCCAGCAGACCACCATGGGGCGCGGATGGCTACACCTTC.

The chain has TRBV27 and TRBJ2-2; weak D call: TRBD2 (5 bases). Trimming took 3 bases from V and 8 from J, leaving 10 bases between them. This CDR3 contains 13 residues. CDR1 MNHEY and CDR2 SMNVEV come from the germline V gene (reference sequence). The CDR3 region has the DNA TGTGCCAGCAGTTTTGGACGGGGTGGGGAGCTGTTTTTT. This gives the protein CASSFGRGGELFF.

This chain links TRBV28 with TRBJ1-1, with D unclear. Germline V CDR1 and CDR2: MDHEN, SYDVKM. This CDR3 has 13 amino acids. V lost 0 bases to trimming and J lost 3 bases, with 5 bases between them. Here the CDR3 DNA reads TGTGCCAGCAGTTTATGCCTTCACACTGAAGCTTTCTTT. Translation: CASSLCLHTEAFF.

This chain connects TRBV7-3 to TRBJ1-5, with a possible D match to TRBD1 (5 bases). The CDR3 contains 18 residues. The V and J ends lost 6 bases and 0 bases respectively, with 21 bases between them. The germline V gene has CDR1 SGHTA and CDR2 FQGTGA. The CDR3, as DNA: TGTGCCAGCAGTTTAGCAATGGGGGTGGGTTATAGCAATCAGCCCCAGCATTTT. Translated, it gives CASSLAMGVGYSNQPQHF.